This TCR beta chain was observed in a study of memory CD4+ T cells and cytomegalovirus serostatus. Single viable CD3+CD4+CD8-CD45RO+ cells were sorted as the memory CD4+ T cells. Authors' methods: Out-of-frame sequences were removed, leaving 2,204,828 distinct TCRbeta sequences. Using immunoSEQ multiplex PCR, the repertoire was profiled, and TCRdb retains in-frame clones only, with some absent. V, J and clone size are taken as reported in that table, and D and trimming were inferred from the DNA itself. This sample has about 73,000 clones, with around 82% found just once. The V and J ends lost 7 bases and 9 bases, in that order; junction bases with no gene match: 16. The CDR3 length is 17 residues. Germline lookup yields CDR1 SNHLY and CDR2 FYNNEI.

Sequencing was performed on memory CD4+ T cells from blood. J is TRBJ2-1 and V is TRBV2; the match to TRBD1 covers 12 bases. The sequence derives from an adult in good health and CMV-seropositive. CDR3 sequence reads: CASKGIQPGQGASEQFF. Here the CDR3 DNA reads TGTGCCAGCAAAGGTATCCAGCCGGGACAGGGGGCAAGTGAGCAGTTCTTC.